The 28 T cell receptor beta chains listed next were all sequenced from one sample in a study of T cell repertoires in cytomegalovirus infection. MiXCR, applied by TCRdb to the reads, yields one record per CDR3 protein. The table includes around 78,000 distinct CDR3 sequences, about 24% detected once. No antigens are known for them. The source material was CD8+ T cells from cultured PBMCs, sampled from culture after CMV antigen stimulation. These receptors were collected from a human donor in good health (CMV status not recorded). Some clones in this sample may be carry-over from other donors' samples.

Many counts were recorded for this clonotype. The chain carries TRBV27 and TRBJ1-2; TRBD1 agrees at 8 bases. The V segment lost 10 bases and the J segment 4 bases; nucleotides outside the gene matches: 14. The length of the CDR3 is 15 residues. The germline V gene has CDR1 MNHEY and CDR2 SMNVEV (reference sequence). Written as DNA, the CDR3 is TGTGCCACCCAACGGGGGGCAGGGGGCGGCTATGGCTACACCTTC. It encodes CATQRGAGGGYGYTF.

V usage is TRBV2 and J usage is TRBJ1-6; D is undetermined. This CDR3 region has 14 residues. Germline V gene lookup returns CDR1 SNHLY and CDR2 FYNNEI. V lost 3 bases, J lost 10 bases, and 13 bases lay in between. The CDR3 region has the DNA TGTGCCAGCAGTGACTCCCTCGAGGGCTCACCCCTCCACTTT. It yields the protein CASSDSLEGSPLHF.

The J gene is TRBJ1-5, the V gene TRBV6-2 or TRBV6-3; possibly TRBD1 for D (6 bases). Germline values: CDR1 MNHEY, CDR2 SVGEGT. V was clipped by 6 bases and J by 7 bases, with 13 bases between them. The CDR3 is made up of 13 amino acids. The CDR3 DNA reads TGTGCCAGCAGCCTAGGGGGTTCCCAGCCCCAGCATTTT. It is translated as CASSLGGSQPQHF.

V gene TRBV7-6 combines with J gene TRBJ2-5; D is perhaps TRBD2 (7 bases). The germline V gene encodes CDR1 SGHVS and CDR2 FNYEAQ. This CDR3 has 16 residues. Trimming pared 7 bases from V and 4 bases from J, leaving 22 bases between. CDR3 in DNA: TGTGCCAGCACTCTAGAGAGGCGGGGGCGGGGAGAGACCCAGTACTTC. Translation gives CASTLERRGRGETQYF.

There are many counts of this clonotype. This sequence joins TRBV10-3 and TRBJ1-5; D remains ambiguous. CDR3 size: 16 residues. Germline loops: CDR1 ENHRY, CDR2 SYGVKD. V shed 5 bases and J shed 2 bases, with 16 bases lying between them. CDR3 loop: CAISPFLVGRNQPQHF. In DNA form, the CDR3 reads TGTGCCATCAGTCCATTTTTAGTTGGGCGCAATCAGCCCCAGCATTTT.

This clonotype showed up just a few times. The CDR3: CASTNRGADTQYF. As DNA, the CDR3 is TGTGCCAGCACAAATCGGGGGGCGGATACGCAGTATTTT. This chain links TRBV12-3 or TRBV12-4 with TRBJ2-3, with D perhaps matching TRBD2 (7 bases). Trimming pared 7 bases from V and 6 bases from J, leaving 14 bases between. The CDR3 contains 13 residues.

This clonotype was recorded at least ten times. CDR3 loop: CASSLDRGTSGDPYEQYF. The CDR3 region has the DNA TGTGCCAGCAGCTTAGATCGTGGGACTAGCGGGGACCCTTACGAGCAGTACTTC. The gene calls are TRBV7-2 and TRBJ2-7, with TRBD2 matching 13 bases. The CDR3 length is 18 residues. After removal of 1 base from V and 4 bases from J, the junction contained 10 bases not matched to a gene. The V gene's germline CDR1 is SGHTA and CDR2 FQGNSA.

This clonotype was counted a few times. The chain employs TRBV27 and TRBJ1-1; D call uncertain. Germline V gene data show CDR1 as MNHEY and CDR2 as SMNVEV (reference sequence). V was shortened by 3 bases and J by 0 bases, with 11 bases between the two germline ends. There are 15 residues in the CDR3. The CDR3 loop is CASSFDRSMNTEAFF. The CDR3, as DNA: TGTGCCAGCAGTTTCGACCGGAGCATGAACACTGAAGCTTTCTTT.

CDR3 nucleotides: TGTGCCATCCAGGAACCCGCCGGGGAGCTGTTTTTT. This encodes CAIQEPAGELFF. The chain carries TRBV19 and TRBJ2-2, with D unresolved. There are 12 residues in the CDR3. V was trimmed by 10 bases and J by 6 bases, leaving 12 bases between them. Per the germline V gene, CDR1 is LNHDA and CDR2 is SQIVND (reference sequence). The variable domain in full, completed from reference TRBV19 and TRBJ2-2, reads DGGITQSPKYLFRKEGQNVTLSCEQNLNHDAMYWYRQDPGQGLRLIYYSQIVNDFQKGDIAEGYSVSREKKESFPLTVTSAQKNPTAFYLCAIQEPAGELFFGEGSRLTVL.

A few counts support this clonotype. V and J are TRBV19 and TRBJ1-1, with 9 positions matching TRBD1. The CDR3 sequence is 13 residues long. CDR1 LNHDA and CDR2 SQIVND come from the germline V gene (reference sequence). The V and J ends lost 6 bases and 1 base, in that order; junction bases with no gene match: 0. The CDR3 DNA follows: TGTGCCAGTAGGGGACAGGGGAACACTGAAGCTTTCTTT. This sequence encodes CASRGQGNTEAFF.

By share, this clonotype counts as medium-sized. This sequence joins TRBV7-8 and TRBJ1-4, with 9 bases fitting TRBD1. V gave up 3 bases and J gave up 5 bases; unmatched junction bases: 7. The CDR3 contains 16 residues. CDR1 and CDR2 from the germline V gene are SGHVS and FQNEAQ. DNA for the CDR3: TGTGCCAGCAGCTTGGGACAGGGTGAATGGAATGAAAAACTGTTTTTT. Amino acids: CASSLGQGEWNEKLFF. Complete variable domain (other parts from reference TRBV7-8 and TRBJ1-4): GAGVSQSPRYKVAKRGQDVALRCDPISGHVSLFWYQQALGQGPEFLTYFQNEAQLDKSGLPSDRFFAERPEGSVSTLKIQRTQQEDSAVYLCASSLGQGEWNEKLFFGSGTQLSVL.

This clonotype was detected many times. The chain has TRBV7-6 and TRBJ2-7, with D uncertain. The germline CDR1 and CDR2 sequences are SGHVS and FNYEAQ. This CDR3 contains 16 residues. Trimming shortened V by 1 base and J by 0 bases, and 13 bases separated the two germline ends. In DNA, the CDR3 is TGTGCCAGCAGCTTAGGCCCCCAGGCTCCCTCCTACGAGCAGTACTTC. This gives the protein CASSLGPQAPSYEQYF.

This clonotype came up many times. The rearrangement links TRBV11-2 to TRBJ2-1, with D perhaps matching TRBD2 (6 bases). Germline V gene sequence: CDR1 SGHAT, CDR2 FQNNGV. This CDR3 has 14 amino acids. The germline V and J ends were trimmed by 0 bases and 7 bases, with 10 bases remaining between them. CDR3 protein: CASSLDPAGNEQFF. The CDR3 bases are TGTGCCAGCAGCTTAGACCCGGCGGGGAATGAGCAGTTCTTC.

The V and J genes are TRBV4-2 and TRBJ2-3, with TRBD2 matching over 8 bases. Germline loops: CDR1 LGHNA, CDR2 YNFKEQ. This CDR3 contains 16 residues. The ends lost 0 bases at V and 5 bases at J; junction bases unmatched: 7. DNA of the CDR3: TGTGCCAGCAGCCAAGATCCACAGCGGGAGATAGATACGCAGTATTTT. Protein product: CASSQDPQREIDTQYF.

The rearrangement uses TRBV20-1 and TRBJ2-7; D is tentatively TRBD1 or TRBD2 (5 bases each). This CDR3 has 13 amino acids. Germline-derived CDR1 and CDR2 are DFQATT and SNEGSKA (reference sequence). Trimming removed 1 base at V and 3 bases at J, with 10 bases between. CDR3 bases: TGCAGTGCTAGAGGGGACGACGGCTACGAGCAGTACTTC. Its translation: CSARGDDGYEQYF.

This clonotype was counted many times. The CDR3 protein is CASSTRSGDSQHF. In DNA, the CDR3 is TGTGCCAGTAGTACTCGAAGTGGGGATTCCCAGCATTTT. The chain links TRBV19 to TRBJ1-5; no reliable D call. The V end lost 4 bases, the J end lost 11 bases, and 15 bases lay between the germline ends. The CDR3 extends over 13 amino acids. Germline loops: CDR1 LNHDA, CDR2 SQIVND (reference sequence).

On this clonotype itself: The junction and the germline gene differ at one end; a read error may be behind it. The chain uses TRBV19 and TRBJ2-7; TRBD2 agrees at 8 bases. Germline V gives CDR1 LNHDA, CDR2 SQIVND (reference sequence). CDR3 length equals 13 residues. CDR3 amino acids: CVSGAGLAYEQYF. CDR3 in DNA: TGTGTCAGTGGTGCGGGACTAGCCTACGAGCAGTACTTC. Full variable domain (outside the CDR3, taken from reference TRBV19 and TRBJ2-7): DGGITQSPKYLFRKEGQNVTLSCEQNLNHDAMYWYRQDPGQGLRLIYYSQIVNDFQKGDIAEGYSVSREKKESFPLTVTSAQKNPTAFYLCVSGAGLAYEQYFGPGTRLTVT.

The rearrangement uses TRBV20-1 and TRBJ2-7, with 7 positions matching TRBD2. The CDR3 covers 15 residues. Germline assignment: CDR1 DFQATT and CDR2 SNEGSKA (reference sequence). After removal of 6 bases from V and 2 bases from J, the junction contained 13 bases not matched to a gene. CDR3 region: CSAPGLGEGTYEQYF. CDR3 DNA sequence: TGCAGTGCCCCGGGGCTTGGGGAGGGGACCTACGAGCAGTACTTC.

V and J are TRBV7-3 and TRBJ2-6; either TRBD1 or TRBD2 may fit D (5 bases each). Germline V gives CDR1 SGHTA, CDR2 FQGTGA. The V and J ends lost 0 bases and 2 bases respectively, with 5 bases between them. The CDR3 sequence is 15 residues long. The CDR3 here is CASSLTGAGANVLTF. For the CDR3, the DNA is TGTGCCAGCAGCTTAACGGGGGCTGGGGCCAACGTCCTGACTTTC.

The chain has TRBV4-3 and TRBJ2-5; TRBD2 agrees at 10 bases. The CDR3 is 15 residues long. V shed 0 bases and J 5 bases; nucleotides not matched to a gene: 3. Germline-derived CDR1 and CDR2 are LGHNA and YSLEER. Here the CDR3 DNA reads TGCGCCAGCAGCCAAGATCTTAGCGGGAGGGAGACCCAGTACTTC. This gives the protein CASSQDLSGRETQYF.

This clonotype was detected ten times or more. The gene calls are TRBV7-9 and TRBJ2-5; D unresolved. Looked up from germline, CDR1 is SEHNR and CDR2 is FQNEAQ (reference sequence). Trimming removed 2 bases from V and 5 bases from J, with 15 bases in between. The CDR3 consists of 15 residues. This CDR3 reads CASSLSPEPVETQYF. As DNA, the CDR3 is TGTGCCAGCAGCTTAAGTCCGGAACCCGTCGAGACCCAGTACTTC.

This clonotype was found a few times. The chain recombines TRBV4-3 with TRBJ2-7; 7 positions agree with TRBD2. The V segment lost 0 bases and the J segment 2 bases; nucleotides outside the gene matches: 4. The germline V gene has CDR1 LGHNA and CDR2 YSLEER. This CDR3 has 15 residues. Here the CDR3 DNA reads TGCGCCAGCAGCCAAGATCCGAGCGGGGCCTACGAGCAGTACTTC. Translated: CASSQDPSGAYEQYF.

The chain employs TRBV19 and TRBJ1-1; D gene unclear. The CDR3 has 13 amino acids. Germline CDR1 LNHDA, CDR2 SQIVND (reference sequence). Trimming stripped 5 bases from V and 4 bases from J, with 11 bases between. The CDR3 bases are TGTGCCAGTAGTTTGCGGGCTCTCACTGAAGCTTTCTTT. Translated, it gives CASSLRALTEAFF.

This clonotype was detected only a few times. The chain joins TRBV2 to TRBJ1-4; 7 positions match TRBD1. V shed 7 bases and J 4 bases; nucleotides not matched to a gene: 9. The germline V gene encodes CDR1 SNHLY and CDR2 FYNNEI. The CDR3 length is 15 residues. The CDR3, as DNA: TGTGCCAGCACCCTAGAGGGACAGAATAATGAAAAACTGTTTTTT. Translated: CASTLEGQNNEKLFF.

This chain connects TRBV7-6 to TRBJ2-1, with TRBD2 identical over 10 bases. The V segment lost 1 base and the J segment 7 bases; nucleotides outside the gene matches: 7. Germline values: CDR1 SGHVS, CDR2 FNYEAQ. CDR3 length: 16 amino acids. CDR3 loop: CASSLDERGGLNEQFF. DNA of the CDR3: TGTGCCAGCAGCTTAGACGAGCGGGGGGGCCTTAATGAGCAGTTCTTC.

This clonotype was observed a handful of times. The chain employs TRBV12-5 and TRBJ2-3, with a tentative D call TRBD1 (6 bases). Germline CDR1 is LGHNT and CDR2 is FRNRAP. V shed 1 base and J shed 0 bases, with 14 bases lying between them. This CDR3 is 17 amino acids long. Written as DNA, the CDR3 is TGTGCTAGTGGTTTGGGTTACAGGGCCCTAAGCACAGATACGCAGTATTTT. This codes for CASGLGYRALSTDTQYF.

The chain is built from TRBV25-1 and TRBJ1-1; D is ambiguous. The length of the CDR3 is 13 residues. Per germline, CDR1 MGHDK and CDR2 SYGVNS. V lost 4 bases to trimming and J lost 5 bases, with 11 bases between them. This chain's CDR3 is CASSGYGRTEAFF. CDR3 in DNA: TGTGCCAGCAGTGGTTACGGGAGAACTGAAGCTTTCTTT. Using reference TRBV25-1 and TRBJ1-1 for the parts outside the CDR3, the full variable domain is EADIYQTPRYLVIGTGKKITLECSQTMGHDKMYWYQQDPGMELHLIHYSYGVNSTEKGDLSSESTVSRIRTEHFPLTLESARPSHTSQYLCASSGYGRTEAFFGQGTRLTVV.

There are many counts of this clonotype. The V and J genes are TRBV7-2 and TRBJ2-1; 11 bases align to TRBD2. Losses at the gene ends were 1 base for V and 8 bases for J; bases not matched to a gene: 7. The CDR3 has 16 amino acids. Looked up from germline, CDR1 is SGHTA and CDR2 is FQGNSA. This CDR3 reads CASSLESSGGAHEQFF. The CDR3, as DNA: TGTGCCAGCAGCTTAGAGAGTAGCGGGGGGGCGCATGAGCAGTTCTTC.